A single sample gave rise to the 26 T cell receptor beta chains below, sequenced in a study of blood T cells in healthy people across ages (dated by TCRdb to about 2015). Receptor libraries were prepared by 5' RACE. The sample was run on an Illumina HiSeq 2500. A second PCR of roughly 7 to 12 cycles was run with a J-beta primer mix and a sample-barcoded 5' primer. The public reads were reanalyzed by TCRdb: fastp trimming at Q25, MiXCR alignment, in-frame beta chains only. Every CDR3 protein is listed once, alongside the most common genes and DNA of its rows. Across this sample there are some 700,000 distinct CDR3 sequences, with approximately 43% seen only once. Jointly, the top ten make up 20% to 25% of the sample. The sequencing sample was made of blood. The receptors come from a woman aged 55 to 70 in good health.

This chain joins TRBV20-1 and TRBJ2-2, with 9 nucleotides matching TRBD2. The ends lost 3 bases at V and 5 bases at J; junction bases unmatched: 7. CDR1 is DFQATT and CDR2 is SNEGSKA in the germline V gene (reference sequence). The CDR3 sequence is 15 residues long. The CDR3 loop reads CSASGTSGRTGELFF. The CDR3 DNA follows: TGCAGTGCTAGTGGAACTAGCGGGCGAACCGGGGAGCTGTTTTTT.

The chain uses TRBV29-1 and TRBJ2-7; D is possibly TRBD1 or TRBD2 (6 bases each). This CDR3 has 14 amino acids. CDR1 is SQVTM and CDR2 is ANQGSEA in the germline V gene. Trimming removed 4 bases from V and 7 bases from J, with 20 bases in between. In DNA form, the CDR3 reads TGCAGCGTTGGGGGGGCGTCCCCCTACAATGAGCAGTACTTC. Translation: CSVGGASPYNEQYF.

A few counts support this clonotype. This chain links TRBV29-1 with TRBJ2-7; 7 nucleotides agree with TRBD1. V was clipped by 6 bases and J by 4 bases; unmatched bases: 9. The CDR3 length is 13 residues. CDR1 SQVTM and CDR2 ANQGSEA come from the germline V gene. The CDR3 spells CSVTPGQTYEQYF. CDR3 nucleotides: TGCAGCGTGACGCCGGGACAGACATACGAGCAGTACTTC.

A remark on this clonotype: Sequence at one end of the junction differs from germline and may be a read error. The V and J genes are TRBV7-6 and TRBJ2-3; 9 bases agree with TRBD2. CDR3 size: 16 residues. Germline lookup yields CDR1 SGHVS and CDR2 FNYEAQ. CDR3 in amino acids: CASSLEASGVTDTRYF. The CDR3 DNA follows: TGTGCCAGCAGCTTAGAGGCTAGCGGGGTCACAGATACGCGGTATTTT.

This clonotype was picked up a small number of times. The chain joins TRBV4-3 to TRBJ2-5, with 8 bases fitting TRBD2. The V and J ends lost 5 bases and 4 bases, in that order; junction bases with no gene match: 12. CDR3 size: 16 residues. Germline CDR1 and CDR2: LGHNA and YSLEER. CDR3 sequence (DNA): TGCGCCAGCAGCGCAGTCGGTAGCGGGACTGGAGAGACCCAGTACTTC. Amino acid sequence: CASSAVGSGTGETQYF.

On this clonotype itself: One end of the junction does not line up with germline, which may come from a read error. The V and J genes are TRBV6-5 and TRBJ2-3; TRBD2 matches at 9 bases. This CDR3 has 15 residues. Looked up from germline, CDR1 is MNHEY and CDR2 is SVGAGI. CDR3 amino acids: CVSSYGGRAGDTQYF. The CDR3 DNA reads as TGTGTCAGCAGTTACGGCGGGAGGGCCGGAGATACGCAGTATTTT.

The chain links TRBV20-1 to TRBJ1-5; 10 nucleotides align to TRBD1. The trim removed 5 bases at V and 4 bases at J, leaving 5 bases unmatched. The CDR3 covers 14 residues. Germline CDR1 is DFQATT and CDR2 is SNEGSKA (reference sequence). The chain's CDR3 is CSARQGAVNQPQHF. DNA for the CDR3: TGCAGTGCTCGACAGGGGGCGGTTAATCAGCCCCAGCATTTT.

The chain couples TRBV20-1 to TRBJ2-1; 9 bases are shared with TRBD2. V was clipped by 0 bases and J by 4 bases; unmatched bases: 7. Germline V lookup: CDR1 DFQATT, CDR2 SNEGSKA (reference sequence). The CDR3 is made up of 16 amino acids. CDR3 sequence: CSARDLTAGGYNEQFF. The CDR3 DNA reads as TGCAGTGCTAGAGATCTAACAGCGGGAGGTTACAATGAGCAGTTCTTC.

This clonotype occurred a few times. This sequence joins TRBV5-1 and TRBJ2-6; no reliable D call. V dropped 4 bases and J dropped 0 bases, with 26 bases sitting between them. There are 21 residues in the CDR3. CDR1 and CDR2 from the germline V gene are SGHRS and YFSETQ. The CDR3 bases are TGCGCCAGCAGCCCTACAGCAGGCAGTGCCCCCGATAGCTCTGGGGCCAACGTCCTGACTTTC. As protein: CASSPTAGSAPDSSGANVLTF.

This chain's CDR3 is CASIGSASSYEQYF. CDR3 nucleotide sequence: TGTGCCAGCATAGGTAGTGCCAGCTCCTACGAGCAGTACTTC. The J gene is TRBJ2-7, the V gene TRBV2, with D unresolved. The ends were cut back, 7 bases at V and 0 bases at J, with 13 bases in the middle. The CDR3 is 14 residues long. Germline-derived CDR1 and CDR2 are SNHLY and FYNNEI.

The chain uses TRBV5-1 and TRBJ2-3; a weak D match, TRBD2 (6 bases). In germline, CDR1 is SGHRS, CDR2 YFSETQ. V shed 4 bases and J shed 4 bases, with 19 bases lying between them. The CDR3 totals 16 residues. The CDR3 loop is CASSPVTIGTADTQYF. The CDR3 DNA is TGCGCCAGCAGCCCCGTCACTATCGGGACTGCAGATACGCAGTATTTT.

This clonotype showed up just once. The rearrangement uses TRBV12-3 or TRBV12-4 and TRBJ1-5; D unresolved. The ends were cut back, 6 bases at V and 11 bases at J, with 23 bases in the middle. This CDR3 contains 15 residues. The CDR3 protein is CASSHTTGRVGAQHF. DNA for the CDR3: TGTGCCAGCAGCCACACCACCGGACGGGTTGGAGCCCAGCATTTT.

J is TRBJ1-6 and V is TRBV4-3, with D uncertain. This CDR3 has 13 residues. Germline V gives CDR1 LGHNA, CDR2 YSLEER. V dropped 3 bases and J dropped 6 bases, with 6 bases sitting between them. The CDR3 region has the DNA TGCGCCAGCAGCCAGGCACGTAATTCACCCCTCCACTTT. Its protein product is CASSQARNSPLHF.

In regard to this clonotype: This sequence may be a read error, since a much larger clone differs from it by one base. The rearrangement uses TRBV2 and TRBJ2-7; 9 nucleotides align to TRBD1. This CDR3 is built from 14 residues. Germline CDR1 reads SNHLY; CDR2 reads FYNNEI. The CDR3 coding sequence is TGTACCAGCAGTGAACAGGGACAGGGATACGAGCAGTACTTC. Its protein is CTSSEQGQGYEQYF.

The J gene is TRBJ2-4, the V gene TRBV28, with D possibly TRBD2 on 6 matching bases. Trimming took off 3 bases at V and 13 bases at J, with 25 bases between the two ends. CDR3 length: 16 amino acids. The V gene's germline CDR1 is MDHEN and CDR2 SYDVKM. The CDR3 reads CASSFPGRGTLGEQYF. In DNA, the CDR3 is TGTGCCAGCAGTTTCCCGGGACGGGGGACCTTAGGGGAGCAGTACTTC.

The genes are TRBV2 and TRBJ2-5, with 7 bases identical to TRBD1. The J call could be wrong; TRBJ2-7 is a better fit for the DNA end. Germline CDR1 SNHLY, CDR2 FYNNEI. The CDR3 is 16 residues long. The CDR3 DNA follows: TGTGCCAGCTCTACAAACGACAGGGTAAGGGACTACGAGCAGTACTTC. It specifies CASSTNDRVRDYEQYF.

On this clonotype itself: This may arise from a read error, as a much more abundant clone is one base away. The chain combines TRBV12-3 or TRBV12-4 with TRBJ2-1, with a possible D match to TRBD2 (6 bases). The CDR3 runs 12 residues. The germline V and J ends were trimmed by 1 base and 13 bases, with 11 bases remaining between them. In nucleotides, the CDR3 is TGTGCCAGCAGTTTAGTTTCGGGGGTACAGTTCTTC. This codes for CASSLVSGVQFF.

The rearrangement uses TRBV28 and TRBJ1-1; D call uncertain. Germline V gene data show CDR1 as MDHEN and CDR2 as SYDVKM. The CDR3 spans 13 residues. V dropped 8 bases and J dropped 1 base, with 11 bases sitting between them. The DNA of the CDR3 is TGTGCCAGCCGATGGTCCGCGAACACTGAAGCTTTCTTT. As protein: CASRWSANTEAFF.

J is TRBJ2-7 and V is TRBV7-2; D possibly corresponds to TRBD2 (6 bases). CDR1 and CDR2 (germline): SGHTA, FQGNSA. The CDR3 is made up of 13 amino acids. V dropped 5 bases and J dropped 6 bases, with 14 bases sitting between them. Here the CDR3 reads CASSQDLGGEQYF. Here the CDR3 DNA reads TGTGCCAGCAGCCAGGATCTCGGGGGCGAGCAGTACTTC.

The CDR3 region is CASSPTGQTGANEKLFF. The CDR3 nucleotides read TGTGCCAGCAGTCCGACGGGACAGACTGGGGCTAATGAAAAACTGTTTTTT. The rearrangement uses TRBV12-3 or TRBV12-4 and TRBJ1-4; 7 bases are shared with TRBD1. V gave up 5 bases and J gave up 3 bases; unmatched junction bases: 12. This CDR3 has 17 residues.

In its sample, this clonotype was seen a few times. The chain employs TRBV11-2 and TRBJ2-2; D gene uncertain. This CDR3 is built from 14 residues. V shed 6 bases and J shed 6 bases, with 14 bases lying between them. Germline V gene data show CDR1 as SGHAT and CDR2 as FQNNGV. CDR3 sequence reads: CASRMSPDAGELFF. The CDR3 DNA reads TGTGCCAGCAGGATGAGTCCCGACGCCGGGGAGCTGTTTTTT.

This chain links TRBV4-2 with TRBJ2-2, with a tentative D call TRBD1 (5 bases). This CDR3 is built from 16 residues. Germline CDR1 and CDR2: LGHNA and YNFKEQ. V was clipped by 3 bases and J by 1 base, with 12 bases between them. The CDR3 nucleotides read TGTGCCAGCAGCCAGAGACAGTTTCTGAACACCGGGGAGCTGTTTTTT. Protein: CASSQRQFLNTGELFF.

This clonotype was counted a few times. The rearrangement uses TRBV10-3 and TRBJ2-7, with D possibly being TRBD1 (7 bases). The CDR3 length is 13 residues. CDR1 and CDR2 from the germline V gene are ENHRY and SYGVKD. With 8 bases removed from V and 2 bases from J, the gap between germline ends came to 13 bases. CDR3 loop: CAIQGGSTYEQYF. As DNA, the CDR3 is TGTGCCATCCAGGGGGGTTCAACCTACGAGCAGTACTTC.

This clonotype was observed a handful of times. The J gene is TRBJ1-1, the V gene TRBV20-1; D unresolved. Per the germline V gene, CDR1 is DFQATT and CDR2 is SNEGSKA (reference sequence). V shed 5 bases and J shed 7 bases, with 11 bases lying between them. This CDR3 region has 11 residues. CDR3 sequence reads: CSAWGWGEAFF. Written as DNA, the CDR3 is TGCAGTGCTTGGGGTTGGGGTGAAGCTTTCTTT.

This clonotype was picked up one time. The V and J genes are TRBV20-1 and TRBJ2-5; TRBD2 agrees at 11 bases. Looked up from germline, CDR1 is DFQATT and CDR2 is SNEGSKA (reference sequence). Trimming took 4 bases from V and 5 from J; bases not matched to a gene: 6. The CDR3 extends over 14 amino acids. The CDR3 region is CSANVAGGRETQYF. The CDR3 region has the DNA TGCAGTGCTAATGTAGCGGGGGGGCGCGAGACCCAGTACTTC.

J is TRBJ1-5 and V is TRBV20-1, with a possible D match to TRBD1 (6 bases). CDR1 and CDR2 from the germline V gene are DFQATT and SNEGSKA (reference sequence). The CDR3 is 10 residues long. The CDR3 protein is CAGVHQPQHF. CDR3 bases: TGCGCAGGGGTCCATCAGCCCCAGCATTTT.